This T cell receptor (beta chain) is drawn from a study of T cell repertoires in aging, cancer and after chemotherapy. Whole-study findings and limits: In hematological cancer patients, infiltrated lymphoid organs may have impaired thymic emigration or peripheral T cell expansion.

Peripheral blood genomic DNA, not sorted cells or RNA, was the template. On this clonotype: Its antigen is undetermined.

A mixed TRB-A/B primer pool amplified rearranged TRB by multiplex touch-down PCR. TCRdb re-analysed the multiplex PCR reads in MiXCR, keeping a single row per CDR3 protein. This table holds about 2,500 distinct CDR3 sequences, over 45% found once. Trimming pared 5 bases from V and 4 bases from J, leaving 8 bases between. Germline V gene sequence: CDR1 SGHVS, CDR2 FNYEAQ. The CDR3 contains 13 residues. This chain uses TRBV7-6 with TRBJ2-2, with D uncertain. The clonotype was recovered from a human donor with a blood cancer. The source material was blood. CDR3 sequence: CASSPRTTGELFF. CDR3 nucleotide sequence: TGTGCCAGCAGCCCCCGCACCACCGGGGAGCTGTTTTTT.